This T cell receptor beta chain was sequenced for a study of naive and memory T cell subsets. Study-level points and caveats: TCR counts from RNA may reflect activation-linked expression changes. Naive repertoires, especially CD8, held a few larger clonotypes, possibly memory cells re-expressing CD45RA.

This CDR3 comprises 15 residues. Per germline, CDR1 MNHEY and CDR2 SVGEGT. Trimming stripped 4 bases from V and 0 bases from J, with 10 bases between. This clonotype has ten or more counts. No antigen is known for it. The beta constant-region primer was an equimolar mix of two oligonucleotides covering TRBC1 and TRBC2. Nested alpha and beta constant-region primers with the SP2 primer drove four PCR rounds on ligated cDNA. Each CDR3 protein gets one entry after TCRdb re-called the UMI-ligation and nested PCR reads with MiXCR. This sample yields tens of thousands of distinct CDR3 sequences, of which approximately 10% are seen a single time; 0.13% belongs to the top ten.

Input material: naive CD4+ T cells from blood. V gene TRBV6-2 or TRBV6-3 combines with J gene TRBJ1-5; D unclear. This TCR came from a human donor in good health. CDR3 coding DNA: TGTGCCAGCAGTTTGACCCTAACTAGCAATCAGCCCCAGCATTTT. Translating gives CASSLTLTSNQPQHF.